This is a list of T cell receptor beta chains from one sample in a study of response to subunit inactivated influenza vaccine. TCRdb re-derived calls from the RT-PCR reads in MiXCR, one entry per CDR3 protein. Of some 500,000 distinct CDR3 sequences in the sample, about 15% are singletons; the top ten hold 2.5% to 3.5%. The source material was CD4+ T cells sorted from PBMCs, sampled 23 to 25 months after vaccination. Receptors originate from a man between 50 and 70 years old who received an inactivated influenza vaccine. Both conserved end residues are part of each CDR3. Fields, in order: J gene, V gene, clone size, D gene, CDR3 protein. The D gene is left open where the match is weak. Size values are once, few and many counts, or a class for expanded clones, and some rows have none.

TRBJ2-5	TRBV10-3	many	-	CAISESTGLGETQYF
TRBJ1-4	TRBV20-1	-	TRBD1	CSARDLGQGNEKLFF
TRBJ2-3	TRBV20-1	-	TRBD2	CSAQTLAGGTDTQYF
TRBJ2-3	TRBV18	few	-	CASSAPGGGTQYF
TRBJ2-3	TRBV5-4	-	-	CASSLPTTPSTDTQYF
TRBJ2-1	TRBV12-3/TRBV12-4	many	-	CASSLKGTLHNEQFF
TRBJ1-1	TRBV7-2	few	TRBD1	CASSQGGSSTEAFF
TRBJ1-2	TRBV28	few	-	CASSSPLSYGGDNYAYTF
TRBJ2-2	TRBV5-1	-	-	CASSSYGTANTGELFF
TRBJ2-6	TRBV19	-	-	CASSIYYSGANVLTF
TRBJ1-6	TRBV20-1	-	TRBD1	CSARQFGEGADSPLHF
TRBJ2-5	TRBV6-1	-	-	CASSESSAETQYF
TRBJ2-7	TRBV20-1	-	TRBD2	CSAFGTSGSYEQYF
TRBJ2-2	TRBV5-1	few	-	CASSSRQDNTGELFF
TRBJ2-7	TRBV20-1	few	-	CSATRQEYSYEQYF
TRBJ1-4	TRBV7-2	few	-	CASSFGTVEKLFF
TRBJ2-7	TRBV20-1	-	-	CSARLRDYEQYF
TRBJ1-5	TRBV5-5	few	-	CASSSVGGDSNQPQHF
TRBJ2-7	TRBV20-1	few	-	CSANRMARLYEQYF
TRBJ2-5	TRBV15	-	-	CATSRESRREETQYF
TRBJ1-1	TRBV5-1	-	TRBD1	CASGTGTGEGAFF
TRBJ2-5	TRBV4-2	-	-	CASSQARGGETQYF
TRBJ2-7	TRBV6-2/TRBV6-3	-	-	CASSFNFYEQYF
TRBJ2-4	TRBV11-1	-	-	CASSLDGGPNIQYF
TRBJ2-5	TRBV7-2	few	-	CASSPGPAQETQYF
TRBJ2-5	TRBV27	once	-	CASSRPWETQYF
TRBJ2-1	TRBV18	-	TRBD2	CASSPSGSSNRYNEQFF
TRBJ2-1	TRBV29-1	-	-	CSVEGITREKAVLDEQFF
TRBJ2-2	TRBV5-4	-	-	CASSPSTANTGELFF
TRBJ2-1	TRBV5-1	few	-	CASSFDLGREQFF
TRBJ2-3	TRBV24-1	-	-	CATSDPIDTQYF
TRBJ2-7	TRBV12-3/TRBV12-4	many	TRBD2	CASSFSGTSGASYEQYF
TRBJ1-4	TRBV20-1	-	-	CSARDLREREKLFF
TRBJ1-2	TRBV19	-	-	CASSTSRRVEGYGYTF
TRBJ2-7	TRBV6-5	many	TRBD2	CASSYVGGSEQYF
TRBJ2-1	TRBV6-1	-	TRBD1	CASSHGQGGYNEQFF
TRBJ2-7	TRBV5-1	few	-	CASSVRPSSYEQYF
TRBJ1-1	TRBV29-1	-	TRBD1	CSGSTGDTEAFF
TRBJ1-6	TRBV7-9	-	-	CASRKDRNSPLHF